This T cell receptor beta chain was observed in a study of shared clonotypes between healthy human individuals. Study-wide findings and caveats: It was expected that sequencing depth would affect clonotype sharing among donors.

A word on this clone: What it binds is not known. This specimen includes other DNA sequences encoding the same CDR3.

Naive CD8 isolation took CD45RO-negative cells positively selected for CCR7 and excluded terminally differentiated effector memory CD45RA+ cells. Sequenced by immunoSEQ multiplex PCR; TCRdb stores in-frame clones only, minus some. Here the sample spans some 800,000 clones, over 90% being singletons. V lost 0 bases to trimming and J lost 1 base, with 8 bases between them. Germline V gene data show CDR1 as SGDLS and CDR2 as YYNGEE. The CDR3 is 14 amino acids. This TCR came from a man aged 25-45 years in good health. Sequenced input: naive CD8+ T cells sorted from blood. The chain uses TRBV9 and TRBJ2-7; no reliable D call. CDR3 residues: CASSVGGESYEQYF. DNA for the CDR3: TGTGCCAGCAGCGTAGGAGGTGAATCCTACGAGCAGTACTTC. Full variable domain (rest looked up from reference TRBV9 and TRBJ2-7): DSGVTQTPKHLITATGQRVTLRCSPRSGDLSVYWYQQSLDQGLQFLIQYYNGEERAKGNILERFSAQQFPDLHSELNLSSLELGDSALYFCASSVGGESYEQYFGPGTRLTVT.